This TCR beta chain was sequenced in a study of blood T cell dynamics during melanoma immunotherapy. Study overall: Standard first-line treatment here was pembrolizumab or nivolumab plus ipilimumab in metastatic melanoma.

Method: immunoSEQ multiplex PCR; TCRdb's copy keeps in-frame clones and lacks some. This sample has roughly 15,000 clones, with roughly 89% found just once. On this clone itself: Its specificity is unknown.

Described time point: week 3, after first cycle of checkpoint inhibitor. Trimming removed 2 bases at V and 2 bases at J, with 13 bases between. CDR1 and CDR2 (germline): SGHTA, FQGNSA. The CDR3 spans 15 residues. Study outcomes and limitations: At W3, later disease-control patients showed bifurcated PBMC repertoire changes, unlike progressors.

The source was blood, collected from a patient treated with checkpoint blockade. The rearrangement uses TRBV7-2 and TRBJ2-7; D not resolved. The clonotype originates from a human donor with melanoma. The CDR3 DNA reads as TGTGCCAGCAGCTTACTTACACCCCGCCCCTACGAGCAGTACTTC. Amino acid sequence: CASSLLTPRPYEQYF.